The 16 T cell receptor beta chains below all came from one sample that was sequenced in a study of blood T cell repertoires in COVID-19. Using immunoSEQ multiplex PCR, the repertoire was profiled, and TCRdb retains in-frame clones only, with some absent. This table has about 88,000 clones, 90% appearing once. Sequences were obtained from peripheral blood. The origin of the receptors is a man aged 18 to 29 with COVID-19, enrolled during active disease.

The V and J genes are TRBV9 and TRBJ1-5; TRBD1 aligns across 7 bases. J gave up 0 bases and V 3 bases, and 3 bases lay outside the gene matches. The CDR3 totals 15 residues. Germline V gives CDR1 SGDLS, CDR2 YYNGEE. CDR3 protein: CASSGQGNSNQPQHF. The DNA for the CDR3 is TGTGCCAGCAGCGGACAGGGTAATAGCAATCAGCCCCAGCATTTT.

The chain recombines TRBV7-3 with TRBJ1-1; perhaps TRBD1 as D (5 bases). The CDR3 sequence is 14 residues long. Germline assignment: CDR1 SGHTA and CDR2 FQGTGA. Trimming left V 2 bases short and J 4 bases short, with 11 bases between. The CDR3 DNA reads as TGTGCCAGCAGCTTATCCGGGGGTAGCACTGAAGCTTTCTTT. Translated, it gives CASSLSGGSTEAFF.

The chain carries TRBV10-3 and TRBJ2-7, with TRBD1 identical over 9 bases. CDR3 length: 18 amino acids. The germline CDR1 and CDR2 sequences are ENHRY and SYGVKD. J gave up 3 bases and V 6 bases, and 18 bases lay outside the gene matches. The chain's CDR3 is CAISPGRTGEKGLYEQYF. DNA for the CDR3: TGTGCCATCAGCCCGGGTAGGACAGGGGAAAAGGGCCTCTACGAGCAGTACTTC.

This clone was found once. The gene calls are TRBV28 and TRBJ1-3; perhaps TRBD1 as D (5 bases). Germline CDR1 is MDHEN and CDR2 is SYDVKM. This CDR3 contains 15 residues. V shed 6 bases and J shed 0 bases, with 12 bases lying between them. The CDR3 nucleotides are TGTGCCAGCAGCCCGGGCGGGGGCTCTGGAAACACCATATATTTT. Encoded protein: CASSPGGGSGNTIYF. Full variable domain (rest looked up from reference TRBV28 and TRBJ1-3): DVKVTQSSRYLVKRTGEKVFLECVQDMDHENMFWYRQDPGLGLRLIYFSYDVKMKEKGDIPEGYSVSREKKERFSLILESASTNQTSMYLCASSPGGGSGNTIYFGEGSWLTVV.

The V gene is TRBV27, the J gene TRBJ2-5; TRBD2 matches at 14 bases. The CDR3 contains 17 residues. Germline values: CDR1 MNHEY, CDR2 SMNVEV (reference sequence). V lost 5 bases, J lost 5 bases, and 10 bases stayed unmatched. In nucleotides, the CDR3 is TGTGCCAGCAGTACCGGACTAGCGGGAGGCCTCCGGGAGACCCAGTACTTC. The encoded protein is CASSTGLAGGLRETQYF.

The CDR3 region has the DNA TGCAGCGTTGAACAGGGGGATCTCCAGACGTCCCAGTACTTC. It yields the protein CSVEQGDLQTSQYF. V and J are TRBV29-1 and TRBJ2-5, with TRBD1 matching over 7 bases. J lost 9 bases, V lost 2 bases, and 12 bases had no gene match. Germline loops: CDR1 SQVTM, CDR2 ANQGSEA. The length of the CDR3 is 14 residues.

The genes are TRBV6-2 or TRBV6-3 and TRBJ2-7; 9 bases fit TRBD2. This CDR3 contains 13 residues. Germline-derived CDR1 and CDR2 are MNHEY and SVGEGT. Unmatched junction bases numbered 3, after V lost 6 bases and J lost 3 bases. Here the CDR3 reads CASSLLAGYEQYF. The CDR3 coding sequence is TGTGCCAGCAGCTTACTAGCGGGCTACGAGCAGTACTTC.

J is TRBJ2-2 and V is TRBV7-3; the match to TRBD2 covers 10 bases. Germline V gives CDR1 SGHTA, CDR2 FQGTGA. The J segment lost 7 bases and the V segment lost 3 bases, leaving 8 bases of the junction unmatched. The CDR3 is 16 amino acids. CDR3 in DNA: TGTGCCAGCAGCTTCCTAGCGGGAGACGATGGCGGGGAGCTGTTTTTT. This sequence encodes CASSFLAGDDGGELFF. Filled out from reference TRBV7-3 and TRBJ2-2, the complete variable domain reads GAGVSQTPSNKVTEKGKYVELRCDPISGHTALYWYRQSLGQGPEFLIYFQGTGAADDSGLPNDRFFAVRPEGSVSTLKIQRTERGDSAVYLCASSFLAGDDGGELFFGEGSRLTVL.

The rearrangement joins TRBV14 to TRBJ2-7; D is perhaps TRBD2 (5 bases). This CDR3 has 17 amino acids. Trimming stripped 4 bases from V and 6 bases from J, with 25 bases between. Germline CDR1 is SGHDN and CDR2 is FVKESK. CDR3 in DNA: TGTGCCAGCAGCCCCCCGGACTGGACTCCCGCCCCACGCGAGCAGTACTTC. It translates to CASSPPDWTPAPREQYF.

This clone has only one observation. The chain is built from TRBV28 and TRBJ2-7; D gene uncertain. The CDR3 spans 12 residues. Trimming pared 2 bases from V and 4 bases from J, leaving 6 bases between. The germline V gene encodes CDR1 MDHEN and CDR2 SYDVKM. This CDR3 is CASSLLGYEQYF. For the CDR3, the DNA is TGTGCCAGCAGTTTACTCGGTTACGAGCAGTACTTC.

The genes are TRBV5-1 and TRBJ2-3; no definite D call. Trimming took 4 bases from V and 4 from J, leaving 16 bases between them. The CDR3 contains 15 residues. The germline V gene has CDR1 SGHRS and CDR2 YFSETQ. CDR3 residues: CASSALSGWPDTQYF. The CDR3 DNA is TGCGCCAGCAGCGCGTTGTCCGGGTGGCCAGATACGCAGTATTTT. Filled out from reference TRBV5-1 and TRBJ2-3, the complete variable domain reads KAGVTQTPRYLIKTRGQQVTLSCSPISGHRSVSWYQQTPGQGLQFLFEYFSETQRNKGNFPGRFSGRQFSNSRSEMNVSTLELGDSALYLCASSALSGWPDTQYFGPGTRLTVL.

The chain combines TRBV6-2 or TRBV6-3 with TRBJ2-7, with 11 bases that match TRBD1. Germline CDR1 and CDR2: MNHEY and SVGEGT. This CDR3 has 16 residues. With 2 bases clipped from V and 4 bases from J, the junction kept 7 bases outside the gene matches. The CDR3 DNA reads TGTGCCAGCAGTTACACAAGGACAGGGGGCTGGTACGAGCAGTACTTC. Protein sequence: CASSYTRTGGWYEQYF.

This clone was counted a single time. V gene TRBV28 combines with J gene TRBJ1-1, with 9 nucleotides matching TRBD1. V was pared by 7 bases and J by 5 bases, with 14 bases of the junction left unmatched. This CDR3 contains 16 residues. CDR1 is MDHEN and CDR2 is SYDVKM in the germline V gene. As DNA, the CDR3 is TGTGCCAGCATCCCACCGGGACAGGGAAGGTGGACTGAAGCTTTCTTT. Translating it yields CASIPPGQGRWTEAFF.

The CDR3 protein is CATSDLSGSTDTQYF. CDR3 DNA: TGTGCCACCAGTGATCTAAGCGGGAGCACAGATACGCAGTATTTT. The rearrangement links TRBV24-1 to TRBJ2-3; TRBD2 might be the D (6 bases). Deletions cut 3 bases from V and 0 bases from J, with 9 bases between. The CDR3 totals 15 residues. CDR1 is KGHDR and CDR2 is SFDVKD in the germline V gene.

The chain employs TRBV7-2 and TRBJ2-5; D gene ambiguous. This CDR3 contains 11 residues. Between the trimmed V and J ends, which lost 5 bases and 5 bases, there was a span of 6 bases. Germline lookup yields CDR1 SGHTA and CDR2 FQGNSA. CDR3 DNA: TGTGCCAGCAGCCCCTATGAGACCCAGTACTTC. This sequence encodes CASSPYETQYF. Using reference TRBV7-2 and TRBJ2-5 for the parts outside the CDR3, the full variable domain is GAGVSQSPSNKVTEKGKDVELRCDPISGHTALYWYRQSLGQGLEFLIYFQGNSAPDKSGLPSDRFSAERTGGSVSTLTIQRTQQEDSAVYLCASSPYETQYFGPGTRLLVL.

The chain carries TRBV7-9 and TRBJ1-6; 7 bases map to TRBD1. The CDR3 length is 15 residues. Germline CDR1 and CDR2: SEHNR and FQNEAQ (reference sequence). V shed 5 bases and J 6 bases; nucleotides not matched to a gene: 7. The CDR3 bases are TGTGCCAGCAGCGCCGACAGGGTCCGTAATTCACCCCTCCACTTT. Its protein product is CASSADRVRNSPLHF.